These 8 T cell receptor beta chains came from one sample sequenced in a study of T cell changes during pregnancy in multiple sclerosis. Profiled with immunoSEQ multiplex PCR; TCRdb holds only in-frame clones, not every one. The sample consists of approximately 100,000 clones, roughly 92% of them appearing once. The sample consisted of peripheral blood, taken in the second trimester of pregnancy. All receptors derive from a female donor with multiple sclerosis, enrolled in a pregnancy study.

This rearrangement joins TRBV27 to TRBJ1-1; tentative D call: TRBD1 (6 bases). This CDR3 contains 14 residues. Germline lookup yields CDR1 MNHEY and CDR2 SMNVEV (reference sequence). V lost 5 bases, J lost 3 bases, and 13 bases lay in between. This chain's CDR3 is CASSINRVYTEAFF. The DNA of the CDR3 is TGTGCCAGCAGTATAAACAGGGTTTACACTGAAGCTTTCTTT.

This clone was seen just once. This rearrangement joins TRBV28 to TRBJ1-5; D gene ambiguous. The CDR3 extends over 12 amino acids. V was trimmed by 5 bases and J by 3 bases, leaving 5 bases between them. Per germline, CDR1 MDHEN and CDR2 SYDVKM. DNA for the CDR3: TGTGCCAGCAGTATTATCAATCAGCCCCAGCATTTT. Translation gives CASSIINQPQHF. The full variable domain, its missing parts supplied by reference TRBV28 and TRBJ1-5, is DVKVTQSSRYLVKRTGEKVFLECVQDMDHENMFWYRQDPGLGLRLIYFSYDVKMKEKGDIPEGYSVSREKKERFSLILESASTNQTSMYLCASSIINQPQHFGDGTRLSIL.

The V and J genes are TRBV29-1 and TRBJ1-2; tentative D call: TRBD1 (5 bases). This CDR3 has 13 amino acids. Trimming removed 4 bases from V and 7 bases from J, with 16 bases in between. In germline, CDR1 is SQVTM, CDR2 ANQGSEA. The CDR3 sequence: CSVGGGDSFGYTF. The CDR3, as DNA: TGCAGCGTTGGCGGCGGGGACTCATTTGGCTACACCTTC.

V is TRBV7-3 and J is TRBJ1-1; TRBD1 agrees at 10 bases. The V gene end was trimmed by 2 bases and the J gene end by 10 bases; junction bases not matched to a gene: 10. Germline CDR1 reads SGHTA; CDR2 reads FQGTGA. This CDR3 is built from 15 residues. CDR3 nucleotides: TGTGCCAGCAGCTTATCCGGGACAGGGGAGAAGCGAGCTTTCTTT. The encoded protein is CASSLSGTGEKRAFF.

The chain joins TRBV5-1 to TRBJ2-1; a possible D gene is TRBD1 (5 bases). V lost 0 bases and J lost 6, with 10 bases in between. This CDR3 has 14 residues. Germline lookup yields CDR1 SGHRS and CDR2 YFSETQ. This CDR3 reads CASSLGGRVNEQFF. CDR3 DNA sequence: TGCGCCAGCAGCTTGGGCGGCAGGGTCAATGAGCAGTTCTTC.

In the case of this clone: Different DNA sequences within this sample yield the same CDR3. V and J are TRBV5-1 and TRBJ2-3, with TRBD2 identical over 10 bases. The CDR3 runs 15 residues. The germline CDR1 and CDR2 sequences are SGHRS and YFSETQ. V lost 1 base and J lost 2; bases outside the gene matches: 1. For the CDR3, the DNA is TGCGCCAGCAGCTTGCTAGCGGGAGACACAGATACGCAGTATTTT. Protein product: CASSLLAGDTDTQYF. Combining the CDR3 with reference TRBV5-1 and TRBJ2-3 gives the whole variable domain KAGVTQTPRYLIKTRGQQVTLSCSPISGHRSVSWYQQTPGQGLQFLFEYFSETQRNKGNFPGRFSGRQFSNSRSEMNVSTLELGDSALYLCASSLLAGDTDTQYFGPGTRLTVL.

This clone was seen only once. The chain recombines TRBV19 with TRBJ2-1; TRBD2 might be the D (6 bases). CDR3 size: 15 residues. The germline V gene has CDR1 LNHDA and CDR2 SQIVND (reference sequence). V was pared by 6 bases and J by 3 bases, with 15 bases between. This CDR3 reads CASSTGTARYNEQFF. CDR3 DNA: TGTGCCAGTAGCACCGGGACTGCACGCTACAATGAGCAGTTCTTC.

CDR3 in DNA: TGTGCCAGCAGTGAATCTGGCAGGGATCAGCCCCAGCATTTT. Translation: CASSESGRDQPQHF. The rearrangement links TRBV6-1 to TRBJ1-5, with a possible D match to TRBD1 (5 bases). CDR1 is MNHNS and CDR2 is SASEGT in the germline V gene. The CDR3 runs 14 residues. Trimming took off 2 bases at V and 5 bases at J, with 10 bases between the two ends.